The 5 T cell receptor beta chains reported below all come from one sample, sequenced in a study of control samples from healthy donors and cancer patients. The repertoire was sequenced with immunoSEQ multiplex PCR; TCRdb's copy has only in-frame clones and lacks some. The sample holds 150,000 or so clones, about 90% seen once. Sequencing input: blood. The receptors were sampled from a man between 18 and 35 years old in good health.

This clone was recorded a few times. V usage is TRBV5-1 and J usage is TRBJ1-6, with 12 positions matching TRBD1. Trimming cost V 4 bases and J 9 bases; bases outside gene matches: 8. The CDR3 extends over 16 amino acids. Per the germline V gene, CDR1 is SGHRS and CDR2 is YFSETQ. In DNA, the CDR3 is TGCGCCAGCAGCCTGGAGGGGACAGGGGGCTTTTCACCCCTCCACTTT. As protein: CASSLEGTGGFSPLHF.

The chain is built from TRBV10-3 and TRBJ2-1, with D possibly matching TRBD2 (6 bases). V was cut by 11 bases and J by 15 bases, with 20 bases left in between. Germline V gene sequence: CDR1 ENHRY, CDR2 SYGVKD. This CDR3 is 11 amino acids long. CDR3 in amino acids: CASSPGDETFF. The CDR3, as DNA: TGTGCCTCATCGCCGGGGGACGAAACGTTCTTC.

This rearrangement joins TRBV5-5 to TRBJ2-7; 9 bases map to TRBD2. Per germline, CDR1 SGHKS and CDR2 YYEKEE (reference sequence). The J segment lost 0 bases and the V segment lost 4 bases, leaving 8 bases of the junction unmatched. The CDR3 sequence is 16 residues long. CDR3 region: CASSAGVAGASYEQYF. CDR3 in DNA: TGTGCCAGCAGCGCCGGGGTAGCGGGGGCCTCCTACGAGCAGTACTTC.

The J gene is TRBJ2-5, the V gene TRBV7-2; 10 bases agree with TRBD2. V shed 1 base and J 5 bases; nucleotides not matched to a gene: 1. Germline values: CDR1 SGHTA, CDR2 FQGNSA. This CDR3 contains 14 residues. The CDR3 coding sequence is TGTGCCAGCAGCTTAGTTAGCGGGGGGGAGACCCAGTACTTC. Encoded protein: CASSLVSGGETQYF.

The chain combines TRBV10-3 with TRBJ2-2; possibly TRBD1 or TRBD2 for D (6 bases each). The V and J ends lost 8 bases and 0 bases respectively, with 13 bases between them. This CDR3 has 15 amino acids. Germline V gene sequence: CDR1 ENHRY, CDR2 SYGVKD. CDR3 nucleotide sequence: TGTGCCATCGGACTACAGGGAACGAACACCGGGGAGCTGTTTTTT. Its translation: CAIGLQGTNTGELFF.